Below, 23 T cell receptor beta chains from the same sample are listed, as sequenced in a study of T-cell reconstitution after alpha-beta-depleted transplantation in children. The authors prepared the TCRbeta library with unique molecular identifiers. MiXCR, run by TCRdb on the PCR reads, gives a single entry per CDR3 protein. The table records some 250,000 distinct CDR3 sequences, around 11% of them present only once. Material: PBMCs from the stem cell graft donor, obtained from the stem cell graft. All receptors derive from a human donor who donated a stem cell graft to a child with acute lymphoblastic leukemia.

This clonotype was detected many times. The V and J genes are TRBV5-6 and TRBJ2-2; tentatively, D is TRBD1 (6 bases). The CDR3 extends over 16 amino acids. Germline CDR1 is SGHDT and CDR2 is YYEEEE. Trimming pared 4 bases from V and 1 base from J, leaving 14 bases between. This CDR3 reads CASSPPWGQNTGELFF. CDR3 nucleotide sequence: TGTGCCAGCAGCCCACCTTGGGGACAGAACACCGGGGAGCTGTTTTTT. Looking up the rest from reference TRBV5-6 and TRBJ2-2 gives the full variable domain: DAGVTQSPTHLIKTRGQQVTLRCSPKSGHDTVSWYQQALGQGPQFIFQYYEEEERQRGNFPDRFSGHQFPNYSSELNVNALLLGDSALYLCASSPPWGQNTGELFFGEGSRLTVL.

This clonotype was observed at least ten times. The chain combines TRBV2 with TRBJ2-3; 7 positions match TRBD2. This CDR3 region has 16 residues. Losses at the gene ends were 6 bases for V and 0 bases for J; bases not matched to a gene: 9. CDR1 and CDR2 (germline): SNHLY, FYNNEI. DNA of the CDR3: TGTGCCAGCAGGCTAGCGGTACTTTCTAGCACAGATACGCAGTATTTT. This gives the protein CASRLAVLSSTDTQYF. The full variable domain, in which reference TRBV2 and TRBJ2-3 provide the parts outside the CDR3, is EPEVTQTPSHQVTQMGQEVILRCVPISNHLYFYWYRQILGQKVEFLVSFYNNEISEKSEIFDDQFSVERPDGSNFTLKIRSTKLEDSAMYFCASRLAVLSSTDTQYFGPGTRLTVL.

Concerning this clonotype: A read error may explain this, as a much larger clone is one base away. J is TRBJ2-7 and V is TRBV28; D gene uncertain. Looked up from germline, CDR1 is MDHEN and CDR2 is SYDVKM. This CDR3 region has 12 residues. In DNA, the CDR3 is TGTGCCAGCAGTTTAAAGCCCTACGAGCAGTGCTTC. The encoded protein is CASSLKPYEQCF.

The chain has TRBV30 and TRBJ2-3; possible D gene TRBD2, 6 bases. The CDR3 spans 13 residues. Germline assignment: CDR1 GTSNPN and CDR2 SVGIG (reference sequence). Trimming pared 4 bases from V and 2 bases from J, leaving 10 bases between. The CDR3 loop reads CAWNGGNTDTQYF. The CDR3 bases are TGTGCCTGGAATGGCGGGAACACAGATACGCAGTATTTT.

This clonotype was seen many times. The rearrangement joins TRBV27 to TRBJ2-1, with D possibly being TRBD1 (5 bases). Germline V gene data show CDR1 as MNHEY and CDR2 as SMNVEV (reference sequence). Trimming cost V 6 bases and J 3 bases, with 12 bases left between them. CDR3 length equals 14 residues. The chain's CDR3 is CASSRNTGYNEQFF. The CDR3 coding sequence is TGTGCCAGCAGCCGAAATACAGGCTACAATGAGCAGTTCTTC.

This clonotype was seen many times. V usage is TRBV27 and J usage is TRBJ2-7; D remains ambiguous. CDR1 and CDR2 from the germline V gene are MNHEY and SMNVEV (reference sequence). V lost 0 bases and J lost 6, with 9 bases in between. The CDR3 is made up of 13 amino acids. CDR3 region: CASSLSQMSEQYF. The CDR3 DNA follows: TGTGCCAGCAGTTTATCCCAAATGAGCGAGCAGTACTTC.

This clonotype was recorded at least ten times. This chain uses TRBV29-1 with TRBJ2-1, with 9 bases lining up with TRBD1. The germline V gene has CDR1 SQVTM and CDR2 ANQGSEA. The CDR3 sequence is 15 residues long. V lost 3 bases and J lost 4; bases outside the gene matches: 7. The CDR3 region has the DNA TGCAGCGTTGACCTTACAGGGGGCGGATACAATGAGCAGTTCTTC. Residues: CSVDLTGGGYNEQFF.

In this sample, this clonotype turned up many times. The chain carries TRBV28 and TRBJ2-7; 9 bases are shared with TRBD1. The ends lost 6 bases at V and 2 bases at J; junction bases unmatched: 5. There are 14 residues in the CDR3. Germline V CDR1 and CDR2: MDHEN, SYDVKM. The CDR3 spells CASRRGQGPYEQYF. CDR3 sequence (DNA): TGTGCCAGCAGGAGGGGACAGGGCCCCTACGAGCAGTACTTC.

This clonotype was seen ten or more times. This chain connects TRBV18 to TRBJ1-1; D is uncertain. The CDR3 is made up of 13 amino acids. The V gene's germline CDR1 is KGHSH and CDR2 LQKENI. The germline V and J ends were trimmed by 6 bases and 0 bases, with 8 bases remaining between them. As DNA, the CDR3 is TGTGCCAGCTCGCCCCAGATGAACACTGAAGCTTTCTTT. Translated: CASSPQMNTEAFF.

This clonotype was recorded many times. The rearrangement uses TRBV2 and TRBJ2-3; D may be TRBD2 (5 bases). Germline V gives CDR1 SNHLY, CDR2 FYNNEI. The CDR3 spans 16 residues. Trimming cost V 5 bases and J 8 bases, with 23 bases left between them. The CDR3 nucleotides are TGTGCCAGCAGTCGGGTCAGGAATCCCACCCGGGGTACGCAGTATTTT. Translating gives CASSRVRNPTRGTQYF.

This clonotype was counted ten times or more. The chain couples TRBV6-2 or TRBV6-3 to TRBJ2-5; D tentatively reads TRBD1 or TRBD2 (6 bases each). The CDR3 consists of 17 residues. Looked up from germline, CDR1 is MNHEY and CDR2 is SVGEGT. The V end lost 6 bases, the J end lost 2 bases, and 22 bases lay between the germline ends. The CDR3 loop is CASSRWGADLHQETQYF. The CDR3 DNA reads TGTGCCAGCAGCCGTTGGGGGGCAGACCTGCATCAAGAGACCCAGTACTTC.

The chain joins TRBV4-2 to TRBJ1-2; D is uncertain. This CDR3 is built from 14 residues. CDR1 is LGHNA and CDR2 is YNFKEQ in the germline V gene. V was pared by 1 base and J by 2 bases, with 8 bases between. In DNA, the CDR3 is TGTGCCAGCAGCCAAGGCGGGAGAAACTATGGCTACACCTTC. It specifies CASSQGGRNYGYTF.

This clonotype was observed a few times. The V call is TRBV4-2, the J call TRBJ2-2, with no clear D. This CDR3 has 15 amino acids. CDR1 is LGHNA and CDR2 is YNFKEQ in the germline V gene. V lost 4 bases and J lost 2, with 11 bases in between. The CDR3 loop is CASSPEGLNTGELFF. The DNA for the CDR3 is TGTGCCAGCAGCCCGGAAGGGCTTAACACCGGGGAGCTGTTTTTT.

At least ten counts were recorded for this clonotype. The V call is TRBV20-1, the J call TRBJ2-3, with 8 nucleotides matching TRBD2. V lost 1 base, J lost 0 bases, and 3 bases stayed unmatched. The CDR3 sequence is 15 residues long. Germline V gene data show CDR1 as DFQATT and CDR2 as SNEGSKA (reference sequence). DNA of the CDR3: TGCAGTGCTAGAGCCATAGCGGGAAGCACAGATACGCAGTATTTT. Protein product: CSARAIAGSTDTQYF.

This sequence joins TRBV27 and TRBJ1-6; D gene ambiguous. Germline CDR1 reads MNHEY; CDR2 reads SMNVEV (reference sequence). This CDR3 contains 16 residues. Trimming cost V 5 bases and J 10 bases, with 21 bases left between them. The CDR3 region is CASSLYGVTTESPLHF. The CDR3 nucleotides are TGTGCCAGCAGTCTATATGGGGTCACGACGGAATCACCCCTCCACTTT.

The table lists this clonotype with many counts. This chain joins TRBV7-9 and TRBJ1-2; D unclear. With 8 bases removed from V and 13 bases from J, the gap between germline ends came to 11 bases. Germline V gene data show CDR1 as SEHNR and CDR2 as FQNEAQ (reference sequence). The CDR3 spans 9 residues. CDR3 sequence: CASGSGSTF. The DNA for the CDR3 is TGTGCCAGCGGCTCGGGGTCCACCTTC.

J is TRBJ2-3 and V is TRBV6-1; D unresolved. V lost 5 bases, J lost 1 base, and 7 bases lay in between. CDR1 and CDR2 (germline): MNHNS, SASEGT. The CDR3 contains 13 residues. This CDR3 is CASSRGGTDTQYF. The CDR3 nucleotides read TGTGCCAGCAGTAGAGGAGGCACAGATACGCAGTATTTT.

This clonotype was recorded many times. The gene calls are TRBV10-3 and TRBJ2-1; D is perhaps TRBD2 (5 bases). The CDR3 spans 13 residues. Trimming took off 7 bases at V and 9 bases at J, with 16 bases between the two ends. CDR1 and CDR2 from the germline V gene are ENHRY and SYGVKD. CDR3 protein: CAITPGEGVEQFF. For the CDR3, the DNA is TGTGCCATCACCCCCGGGGAAGGAGTTGAGCAGTTCTTC.

The rearrangement links TRBV12-3 or TRBV12-4 to TRBJ1-5; the match to TRBD1 covers 8 bases. V was pared by 8 bases and J by 7 bases, with 4 bases of the junction left unmatched. This CDR3 is built from 12 residues. The CDR3 bases are TGTGCCAGCGGACAGGGAGACCAGCCCCAGCATTTT. Its protein product is CASGQGDQPQHF.

This clonotype came up many times. V gene TRBV29-1 combines with J gene TRBJ2-3; 7 positions agree with TRBD1. This CDR3 has 12 residues. V was pared by 4 bases and J by 7 bases, with 5 bases of the junction left unmatched. CDR1 and CDR2 from the germline V gene are SQVTM and ANQGSEA. The CDR3 DNA reads TGCAGCGTTGTCCCAGGGGGAAATACGCAGTATTTT. Translation gives CSVVPGGNTQYF.

This clonotype was detected ten times or more. V and J are TRBV9 and TRBJ2-2, with 7 bases matching TRBD1. Trimming took 0 bases from V and 8 from J; bases not matched to a gene: 10. CDR1 SGDLS and CDR2 YYNGEE come from the germline V gene. This CDR3 is 16 amino acids long. CDR3 in amino acids: CASSVGDSRGTGELFF. CDR3 bases: TGTGCCAGCAGCGTAGGGGACAGCCGCGGAACAGGGGAGCTGTTTTTT. Together with reference TRBV9 and TRBJ2-2, the CDR3 gives the full variable domain: DSGVTQTPKHLITATGQRVTLRCSPRSGDLSVYWYQQSLDQGLQFLIQYYNGEERAKGNILERFSAQQFPDLHSELNLSSLELGDSALYFCASSVGDSRGTGELFFGEGSRLTVL.

The table lists this clonotype with many counts. V usage is TRBV10-3 and J usage is TRBJ2-7; TRBD1 agrees at 7 bases. The CDR3 spans 14 residues. The junction had 8 bases not matched to a gene; V was cut back by 4 bases and J by 5 bases. CDR1 is ENHRY, CDR2 SYGVKD, per germline. CDR3 sequence reads: CAISVTGSVDEQYF. The DNA of the CDR3 is TGTGCCATCAGTGTGACAGGGTCCGTGGACGAGCAGTACTTC.

Ten or more counts support this clonotype. For the CDR3, the DNA is TGTGCCAGCAGCTTAGATACTAGCGGCGAAACCTTAACCACCGTAGGCACAGATACGCAGTATTTT. Its protein product is CASSLDTSGETLTTVGTDTQYF. V gene TRBV7-6 combines with J gene TRBJ2-3, with TRBD2 matching 8 bases. The V segment lost 1 base and the J segment 1 base; nucleotides outside the gene matches: 22. The CDR3 sequence is 22 residues long. CDR1 and CDR2 from the germline V gene are SGHVS and FNYEAQ.